This T cell receptor (beta chain) was identified during a study of T cells in localized non-small cell lung cancer. Study-wide points: Uninvolved neighboring lung showed the greatest T cell clonality, exceeding tumor. Multi-region tumor sequencing was not done, so intratumor heterogeneity could not be excluded. A higher density of T cells in blood coincided with extended overall survival. Adjacent lung held a median about 57 of the top 100 tumor clones.

As regards this clone: Its target is not known.

TCRdb's table, derived via immunoSEQ multiplex PCR, lists solely in-frame clones and lacks some. This sample carries approximately 11,000 clones, roughly 90% of them seen once, and the ten largest clones take roughly 15%. The CDR3 has 11 amino acids. In germline, CDR1 is LNHDA, CDR2 SQIVND (reference sequence). V lost 5 bases, J lost 1 base, and 2 bases lay in between. The source is a male donor at least 60 years old with stage III lung adenocarcinoma. The chain links TRBV19 to TRBJ1-1; no clear D. The sample consisted of peripheral blood, taken before any cancer treatment. The CDR3 sequence: CASSWNTEAFF. CDR3 bases: TGTGCCAGTAGTTGGAACACTGAAGCTTTCTTT. The full variable domain, rest sourced from reference TRBV19 and TRBJ1-1, is DGGITQSPKYLFRKEGQNVTLSCEQNLNHDAMYWYRQDPGQGLRLIYYSQIVNDFQKGDIAEGYSVSREKKESFPLTVTSAQKNPTAFYLCASSWNTEAFFGQGTRLTVV.